The subject of this entry is one T cell receptor beta chain. Original data processing: Reference gene primer amplification yielded estimated nucleated cell counts. Only in-frame clones appear in the TCRdb table, and some are missing; sequencing was by immunoSEQ multiplex PCR. The DNA gave D and trimming, while V, J and clone size come from that table. Here the sample spans over 200,000 clones, 75% to 90% being singletons. These data come from a study of blood T cell repertoires in COVID-19. Study-level information: Italy, Spain and the United States were the sources of the convalescent and acute COVID-19 samples.

Looked up from germline, CDR1 is SQVTM and CDR2 is ANQGSEA. V gave up 4 bases and J gave up 2 bases; unmatched junction bases: 5. This CDR3 contains 14 residues. Study members were between roughly 18 and 100 years old and lived in 24 US regions. What was sequenced was PBMCs or T cells enriched from blood (not recorded which). The receptor's source is a woman between 50 and 59 years old who had recovered from COVID-19. The V gene is TRBV29-1, the J gene TRBJ2-3, with 8 bases matching TRBD1. The CDR3 nucleotides are TGCAGCGTTGTAGACAGGGGACCCACAGATACGCAGTATTTT. Its translation: CSVVDRGPTDTQYF.